This TCR beta chain derives from a study of tumour-infiltrating T cells in Burkitt lymphoma. Turning to the study itself: Overall and progression-free survival were predicted by productive clonality.

V shed 0 bases and J 2 bases; nucleotides not matched to a gene: 1. CDR3 length: 16 residues. Germline V gene data show CDR1 as MRHNA and CDR2 as SNTAGT. The protocol was immunoSEQ multiplex PCR, while the TCRdb copy is restricted to in-frame clones and leaves out a portion. The sample has about 4,000 clones; roughly 17% are singletons. The sample consisted of tumor tissue. This chain connects TRBV6-4 to TRBJ2-6; 7 nucleotides align to TRBD1. The receptor was isolated from a human donor with diffuse large B-cell lymphoma. Some clones in this sample may be carry-over from other donors' samples. The CDR3: CASSDSGGAGANVLTF. CDR3 nucleotides: TGTGCCAGCAGTGACTCAGGGGGCGCTGGGGCCAACGTCCTGACTTTC.